This T cell receptor (beta chain) was captured in a study of blood T cell repertoires in COVID-19 (dated by TCRdb to about 2020). General notes on the study: Collaborator samples came from the United States, Italy and Spain and covered acute and convalescent phases of COVID-19. The material from the prospective study consisted of cDNA or gDNA derived from T cells, B-cell-depleted T cells, or PBMCs. The dataset comprised deeply sampled blood TCRbeta repertoires from subjects exposed to, actively infected with, or recovered from COVID-19. The repertoires were released in a freely available public database meant as a resource for research on the immune response to SARS-CoV-2. The samples were drawn from the first 160 participants of the ongoing ImmuneRACE study and from 1,254 subjects provided by 6 global collaborators. Nearly every sample came with metadata listing a de-identified subject ID, COVID-19 status, age in years and sex. HLA class I and class II types, where available, came from metadata supplied by the sample provider rather than from assay-based typing. The full study reports these points: How much clinical and demographic metadata was included differed by source and by participant, and the metadata was provided uncurated.

On this clone: No cognate antigen has been identified for it. No qualities accompany the bases; no much larger clone lies one base away.

One collaborating source in Seattle enrolled patients while the patients were actively infected and followed the patients over time throughout the course of disease. Each collaborating institution followed its own protocols to collect whole blood in K2EDTA tubes. Collaborator samples were shipped for TCRbeta analysis as frozen whole blood, isolated PBMCs, or DNA extracted from either sample type. CDR1 SNHLY and CDR2 FYNNEI are derived from the germline V gene. The CDR3 contains 18 residues, cysteine and phenylalanine counted. The sequence is cut down to CDR3 DNA, 54 bases in frame from base 1. Trimming accounts for 5 bases at V and 0 bases at J, while the number of junction bases matched to no gene is 16. TCRbeta CDR3 regions were amplified from genomic DNA using the immunoSEQ Assay, a bias-controlled multiplex PCR. Turning to the authors' computational methods: The number of nucleated cells in each sample was estimated by amplification of reference gene primers within the assay. To quantify the absolute abundance of each unique TCRbeta CDR3 rearrangement, sequence reads were collapsed and filtered. For each sample, productive Simpson clonality was calculated as the square root of Simpson's diversity index across productive rearrangements. Not all clones reach the TCRdb copy of this immuneACCESS table, which keeps in-frame sequences only. Checked studies attribute under half of the gap to unresolved V genes and leave the rest unexplained. The DNA gave D and trimming, while V, J and clone size come from that table. The sample yields fewer than 200,000 clones; about 88% were counted once. The ten largest clonotypes hold under 6.5% of the sample.

The chain employs TRBV2 and TRBJ2-7; 7 bases in the middle match TRBD1. Sequenced: peripheral blood. This sequence originates from a woman in her 50s with COVID-19, enrolled during active disease. Read as DNA, the sequence is TGTGCCAGCAGTTCCCACGGAAACGGACAGGCTCTCTCCTACGAGCAGTACTTC. This yields the protein CASSSHGNGQALSYEQYF. The reference TRBV2 and TRBJ2-7 proteins fill in what lies around the CDR3, so the full variable domain reads EPEVTQTPSHQVTQMGQEVILRCVPISNHLYFYWYRQILGQKVEFLVSFYNNEISEKSEIFDDQFSVERPDGSNFTLKIRSTKLEDSAMYFCASSSHGNGQALSYEQYFGPGTRLTVT.